Here is one TCR beta chain with its context. Some clones are missing from TCRdb's copy, which holds only in-frame ones; the method was immunoSEQ multiplex PCR. The sample includes approximately 43,000 clones, approximately 80% of them seen just once. This sample is part of a study of OX40 agonist ivuxolimab in advanced cancers. Study overall: Six ivuxolimab dose levels, 0.01 to 10 mg/kg, were given intravenously every 2 weeks. It was permissible to have had prior anti-PD-1, anti-PD-L1 or anti-CTLA-4 therapy, and approximately 38% had some.

Germline lookup yields CDR1 ENHRY and CDR2 SYGVKD. This CDR3 region has 16 residues. The J segment lost 6 bases and the V segment lost 0 bases, leaving 4 bases of the junction unmatched. Sequenced material: CD4+ or CD8+ T cells sorted from blood, taken in a trial of the OX40 agonist ivuxolimab. The clonotype was recovered from an adult with an advanced solid tumor such as melanoma, head and neck, liver or kidney cancer. The genes are TRBV10-3 and TRBJ2-4; 11 nucleotides match TRBD1. This CDR3 reads CAISESGGQGVNIQYF. In DNA, the CDR3 is TGTGCCATCAGTGAGTCTGGGGGACAGGGGGTAAACATTCAGTACTTC.